Listed here are 5 T cell receptor beta chains from one sample, sequenced in a study of blood T cell repertoires in COVID-19. TCRdb's copy holds only in-frame clones and misses some; the assay was immunoSEQ multiplex PCR. Found here are about 280,000 clones, approximately 85% of them singletons; the top ten hold 4.5% to 6%. The sample comprised peripheral blood. The receptors were sampled from a man between 45 and 60 years old with active or convalescent COVID-19.

The chain joins TRBV7-9 to TRBJ2-7; 7 bases are shared with TRBD2. V lost 3 bases, J lost 6 bases, and 2 bases stayed unmatched. The CDR3 contains 12 residues. CDR1 and CDR2 from the germline V gene are SEHNR and FQNEAQ (reference sequence). The CDR3 coding sequence is TGTGCCAGCAGCTTGGGAGGGCTCGAGCAGTACTTC. Translation gives CASSLGGLEQYF.

The V gene is TRBV28, the J gene TRBJ2-7; perhaps TRBD2 as D (6 bases). CDR3 size: 15 residues. The ends were cut back, 5 bases at V and 2 bases at J, with 16 bases in the middle. Germline CDR1 and CDR2: MDHEN and SYDVKM. The CDR3 loop is CASSLRGLKPYEQYF. The CDR3 nucleotides are TGTGCCAGCAGTCTCCGGGGACTTAAACCCTACGAGCAGTACTTC.

This clone turned up a few times. The chain carries TRBV7-9 and TRBJ2-1, with D possibly matching TRBD2 (5 bases). Germline V gene lookup returns CDR1 SEHNR and CDR2 FQNEAQ (reference sequence). The CDR3 has 14 amino acids. Trimming removed 5 bases at V and 10 bases at J, with 18 bases between. CDR3 residues: CASSPHGGGLEQFF. The CDR3, as DNA: TGTGCCAGCAGCCCCCACGGAGGAGGACTCGAGCAGTTCTTC.

V and J are TRBV19 and TRBJ2-1, with a weak D call TRBD2 (5 bases). There are 14 residues in the CDR3. Germline V gives CDR1 LNHDA, CDR2 SQIVND (reference sequence). V was shortened by 4 bases and J by 2 bases, with 9 bases between the two germline ends. CDR3 loop: CASSTERPYNEQFF. The CDR3 bases are TGTGCCAGTAGTACGGAGCGGCCCTACAATGAGCAGTTCTTC. Using reference TRBV19 and TRBJ2-1 for the parts outside the CDR3, the full variable domain is DGGITQSPKYLFRKEGQNVTLSCEQNLNHDAMYWYRQDPGQGLRLIYYSQIVNDFQKGDIAEGYSVSREKKESFPLTVTSAQKNPTAFYLCASSTERPYNEQFFGPGTRLTVL.

This chain joins TRBV9 and TRBJ2-7; 9 bases fit TRBD1. Germline loops: CDR1 SGDLS, CDR2 YYNGEE. The J segment lost 5 bases and the V segment lost 3 bases, leaving 3 bases of the junction unmatched. This CDR3 is 13 amino acids long. The CDR3 is CASSAGQGDEQYF. The CDR3 DNA is TGTGCCAGCAGCGCGGGACAGGGTGACGAGCAGTACTTC.